This T cell receptor (beta chain) was recorded in a study of siplizumab effects on memory and regulatory T cells (dated by TCRdb to the late 2010s). About the study as a whole: The effect of the anti-CD2 antibody siplizumab on alloreactive T-cell subsets was examined in allogeneic mixed lymphocyte reactions constructed from human PBMCs. Overall study outcomes, separate from this receptor: Siplizumab significantly reduced the cumulative frequency of alloreactive sequences traceable to unstimulated CD4+ memory T cells. Greater diversity appeared to be present in unstimulated naive T cells than in memory T cells, and a substantial contribution to the alloresponse seemed to be made by naive cells. No functional confirmation was obtained for the suppressive function of proliferating Tregs from siplizumab cultures. Among mappable alloreactive CD4+ clones, the Treg-derived fraction averaged approximately 72% with siplizumab versus approximately 27% in control reactions. Because sequences at frequencies below about 10^-5 were poorly captured, only a minor fraction of alloreactive clones could be mapped back to unstimulated subsets. A naive or memory phenotype could not be assigned to roughly 80-97% of proliferating CD4+ or CD8+ clones.

Libraries were prepared through the immunoSEQ multiplex PCR assay. Approximately 10^5 TCR templates per sample were assayed on the deep sequencing platform. Genomic DNA extracted from sorted T cells was used for TCRbeta CDR3 sequencing. In the source study's methods: The R programming language was used for clonal analysis of TCRbeta CDR3 data. Comparing unstimulated samples against CFSE-low samples taken after the reaction was how alloreactive CD4+ and CD8+ clones were defined. By matching sequences to the repertoires of sorted unstimulated Treg and non-Treg cells, each alloreactive CD4+ clone was assigned a regulatory or non-regulatory origin. The immuneACCESS repertoire file appears here via TCRdb, limited to in-frame rearrangements. These files lack a portion of the clones; in checked studies, under half of the deficit traces to unresolved V genes, and the cause of the others is not known. V and J calls and clone size come straight from that table; D and trimming were deduced from the DNA. Recorded for this sample are roughly 100,000 clones; around nine tenths of them occurred a single time. The biggest ten clones account for roughly 1% of the sample.

Sorted unstimulated T cells and proliferating T cells recovered from mixed lymphocyte reactions were subjected to TCRbeta CDR3 sequencing. Fresh whole blood from ten to eleven HLA-typed healthy donors served as the source for isolating PBMCs. The CDR3 numbers 14 residues from cysteine through phenylalanine. The CDR3 DNA has 42 bases and is translated from base 1. Taken from the germline V gene (reference sequence), the CDR1 and CDR2 loops are LNHDA and SQIVND. V gives up 3 bases and J gives up 6 bases, and the segment between their germline ends measures 11 bases. In regard to this clone: Its antigen is still unknown. Qualities for individual bases were not recorded, and no much larger clone is one base off.

Input material: CD4+ T cells sorted from blood. Recombination linked TRBV19 to TRBJ2-2; the D gene lacks a confident call. This receptor was obtained from a human donor in good health. The CDR3 region: CASSMPTLPGELFF. The DNA is TGTGCCAGTAGTATGCCTACCCTACCCGGGGAGCTGTTTTTT.